This TCR beta chain was profiled in a study of OX40 agonist ivuxolimab in advanced cancers. Study summary: Dose-escalation cases comprised hepatocellular carcinoma, melanoma, renal cell or head and neck cancer. One patient with hepatocellular carcinoma and two with cutaneous melanoma, three in all, had partial responses.

CDR3 size: 10 residues. Trimming shortened V by 1 base and J by 12 bases, and 7 bases separated the two germline ends. The germline gives CDR1 SGHDN, CDR2 FVKESK. Study-wide points: Low normalized T-cell clonal expansion also characterized some of the nonresponders.

This clone has only one observation. Its cognate antigen is unknown. Patients who had autoimmune disease history or got systemic immunosuppression were left out. Sequenced by immunoSEQ multiplex PCR; TCRdb stores in-frame clones only, minus some. The top ten clones hold about an eighth of a sample with some 35,000 clones, about 83% of them seen once. This receptor was obtained from an adult with an advanced solid tumor such as melanoma, head and neck, liver or kidney cancer. V gene TRBV14 combines with J gene TRBJ2-7; no definite D call. The sequencing here drew on CD4+ or CD8+ T cells sorted from blood, taken in a trial of the OX40 agonist ivuxolimab. CDR3 protein: CASSQVSRYF. The DNA for the CDR3 is TGTGCCAGCAGCCAAGTTTCGCGGTACTTC. Full variable domain (outside the CDR3, taken from reference TRBV14 and TRBJ2-7): EAGVTQFPSHSVIEKGQTVTLRCDPISGHDNLYWYRRVMGKEIKFLLHFVKESKQDESGMPNNRFLAERTGGTYSTLKVQPAELEDSGVYFCASSQVSRYFGPGTRLTVT.